This T cell receptor beta chain was captured by sequencing in a study of vaccination effects on CD4 cells after COVID-19. Some clones are missing from TCRdb's copy, which holds only in-frame ones; the method was immunoSEQ multiplex PCR. The sample yields tens of thousands of clones, around 81% seen once. Germline V CDR1 and CDR2: SGHRS, YFSETQ. Trimming removed 0 bases from V and 7 bases from J, with 13 bases in between. The CDR3 is 14 amino acids. About this clone: The antigen remains undetermined.

Antigen-specific CD4+ T cells were expanded (with viral peptide pools) by the ViraFEST assay ahead of sequencing. Upon completion of roughly ten days in culture, CD4+ T cells were isolated. BNT162b2 vaccine or mRNA-1273 vaccine was given to participants in two doses. On days 3 and 7, fresh IL-2 medium replaced half the medium. The chain carries TRBV5-1 and TRBJ1-2; D is possibly TRBD1 (5 bases). The source was CD4+ T cells from PBMCs cultured with SARS-CoV-2 spike peptides, collected after COVID-19 vaccination. The source of this sequence is a human donor who received a COVID-19 vaccine. Some clones in this sample may be carry-over from other donors' samples. The CDR3 loop reads CASSLAVRDRGYTF. The DNA for the CDR3 is TGCGCCAGCAGCTTGGCGGTGAGGGACCGTGGCTACACCTTC.